This T cell receptor beta chain is from a study of T-cell reconstitution after alpha-beta-depleted transplantation in children (dated by TCRdb to the mid-2010s). Background on the whole study: Using TCR repertoire profiling, the study followed T-cell immune reconstitution in a quantitative way in children after TCRalphabeta/CD19-depleted allogeneic hematopoietic cell transplantation.

This clonotype came up many times. It lacks a known antigen. One base away there is no much larger clone; base qualities are not given. The CDR3 numbers 13 residues from cysteine through phenylalanine. Left in the record is the CDR3 DNA by itself, 39 bases read in frame from the first base. The junction shows trimming of 6 bases on V and 2 bases on J, plus 10 bases between the germline ends. To prepare the library, PCR was applied. The reads were generated on an Illumina HiSeq 2500. Molecular barcoding was employed in the preparation of TCR libraries, with unique molecular identifiers being used to normalize TCRbeta repertoire quantification. The public reads were reanalyzed by TCRdb: fastp trimming at Q25, MiXCR alignment, in-frame beta chains only. Duplicate CDR3 protein sequences are folded into a single record with the most common DNA and genes. The sample table lists 150,000 to 250,000 distinct CDR3 sequences, about 15% of them with a count of one. Less than 15% of the sample is in the top ten clones.

This clonotype was sampled from a human donor who donated a stem cell graft to a child with acute lymphoblastic leukemia. The rearranged chain carries TRBV12-3 or TRBV12-4 and TRBJ1-1; no D segment can be confidently identified. This specimen consisted of PBMCs from the stem cell graft donor, obtained from the stem cell graft. The DNA reads TGTGCCAGCAGGGGAAGTATCAACACTGAAGCTTTCTTT. Translation gives CASRGSINTEAFF.